This T cell receptor beta chain was sequenced in a study of patients and donors after allogeneic stem cell transplantation. V was trimmed by 3 bases and J by 5 bases, leaving 15 bases between them. The CDR3 is 15 residues long. Germline V gene lookup returns CDR1 ENHRY and CDR2 SYGVKD. TCRdb itself ran the RT-PCR reads through MiXCR, one entry per CDR3 protein. The sample has about 230,000 distinct CDR3 sequences; 14% are singletons. A few counts support this clonotype. The chain recombines TRBV10-3 with TRBJ2-3; D tentatively fits TRBD1 or TRBD2 (5 bases each). Source material: blood, either unsorted or a sorted T cell fraction (not recorded which). The TCR was taken from a human donor who was either an allogeneic HSCT recipient or a stem cell or donor lymphocyte infusion donor (not recorded which). It is not recorded whose cells these are; they may come from a transplant donor. CDR3 DNA: TGTGCCATCAGTGACAGCAGGGTGAGGGAAGATACGCAGTATTTT. The encoded protein is CAISDSRVREDTQYF.